This T cell receptor beta chain was captured by sequencing in a study of CD8+ T cells in alopecia areata (dated by TCRdb to 2017 to 2018). In the study overall: The treated patients took part in an open-label pilot trial in which moderate-to-severe alopecia areata was treated with oral tofacitinib at 5 to 10 mg twice daily. Tofacitinib was administered for 6 to 18 months, and 6 months of follow-up off drug were then conducted to assess delayed response and recurrence. The SALT score, which quantifies the percentage of affected scalp surface area, was used to measure disease severity in treated patients. The study used high-throughput TCRbeta sequencing to examine T cell clonal expansion in alopecia areata, in both the C3H/HeJ mouse model and human patients. Human TCRbeta sequencing covered scalp tissue and sorted CD4+ and CD8+ peripheral blood T cells from patchy and totalis/universalis alopecia areata patients and healthy controls. Biopsies were taken from tofacitinib-treated patients at baseline and again at 4 and 24 weeks into treatment, and several of those patients also had a later scalp biopsy. Scalp clonality was compared across normal scalp (n=4), patchy alopecia areata scalp (n=8), and alopecia totalis/universalis scalp (n=8). The RNA source kit depended on sample type: the PAXgene miRNA kit for fixed scalp, the miRNeasy kit for PBMCs, and the RNeasy kit for mouse skin. TCRbeta CDR3 regions were amplified by immunoSEQ multiplex PCR using 35 Vbeta forward and 13 Jbeta reverse primers. Overall results and qualifications from the work: Tofacitinib significantly decreased scalp clonality and the number of expanded CD8+ clones among the top 100 scalp clones. Because the treated cohort was small and had just a single nonresponder, larger studies are needed to establish links between baseline CD8+ expansion and response. Many expanded lesional clones persisted in scalp and blood during tofacitinib treatment, which may partly explain relapse after stopping treatment. Unlike mouse skin, which is dominated by gammadelta T cells, normal human skin has resident alphabeta T cells that are also sequenced, and this complicates analysis of the scalp TCR repertoire. Compared with normal scalp, lesional scalp had higher clonality and more expanded CD8+ clones, particularly in alopecia totalis/universalis, a pattern that suggests antigenic drive. TCR sequences shared between patients were less clear than in mice, possibly partly because of HLA diversity in the patient population.

Via the germline V gene (reference sequence), CDR1 is MNHEY and CDR2 SMNVEV. The CDR3, cysteine through phenylalanine, is 15 amino acids long. Only CDR3 DNA remains: 45 bases, in frame from the first base. The library was prepared using the immunoSEQ multiplex PCR assay. RNA was extracted from all samples and reverse transcribed into cDNA, which served as template for TCR sequencing. First-strand cDNA was synthesized with SuperScript III using a 2:1 mix of oligo-dT and random hexamers. A synthetic immune receptor repertoire was used to measure amplification bias, and any remaining bias was corrected computationally. Under the source paper's analysis protocol: Raw reads were preprocessed to remove errors, and CDR3 was defined by IMGT conventions from the conserved cysteine to phenylalanine. Clonality was calculated as 1 minus Shannon entropy normalized by log2 of the number of productive unique TCRs. Whether each scalp clone was CD4 or CD8 was inferred by checking scalp TCRbeta sequences against the CD4 and CD8 repertoires from sorted blood. TCRdb mirrors the immuneACCESS table, restricted to in-frame sequences. Some clones are absent from its copies; in checked studies, under half trace to an unresolved V gene, and the reason for the others is unknown. V, J and clone size are taken as reported in that table, and D and trimming were inferred from the DNA itself. The sample contains about 110,000 clones, roughly three fifths of them found a single time. Jointly, the top ten make up 12% of the sample.

Comment on this clone: The target of this receptor is not known. Its ends do not fully match the called genes, so a read error is possible.

The time point label corresponds to: about 25 weeks on oral tofacitinib. The meaning of the sample's treatment or condition label: oral pan-JAK inhibitor, 5-10 mg twice daily. Peripheral blood and lesional scalp punch biopsies were obtained from patients with alopecia areata. PBMCs were isolated by density centrifugation and stained for CD3, CD4 and CD8, after which CD4+ and CD8+ T cells were sorted on a FACSAria. Here the sequenced sample was CD8+ T cells sorted from blood, taken at week 24, from a patient treated with tofacitinib. This TCR was sampled from a human donor with alopecia areata. This receptor chain uses TRBV27 and TRBJ2-7; the D gene is possibly TRBD1, with 5 bases matching. This receptor has the CDR3 CASSLFQGVSHEQYF. The nucleotide sequence is given as TGTGCCAGCAGTTTGTTCCAGGGTGTCTCCCACGAGCAGTACTTC.